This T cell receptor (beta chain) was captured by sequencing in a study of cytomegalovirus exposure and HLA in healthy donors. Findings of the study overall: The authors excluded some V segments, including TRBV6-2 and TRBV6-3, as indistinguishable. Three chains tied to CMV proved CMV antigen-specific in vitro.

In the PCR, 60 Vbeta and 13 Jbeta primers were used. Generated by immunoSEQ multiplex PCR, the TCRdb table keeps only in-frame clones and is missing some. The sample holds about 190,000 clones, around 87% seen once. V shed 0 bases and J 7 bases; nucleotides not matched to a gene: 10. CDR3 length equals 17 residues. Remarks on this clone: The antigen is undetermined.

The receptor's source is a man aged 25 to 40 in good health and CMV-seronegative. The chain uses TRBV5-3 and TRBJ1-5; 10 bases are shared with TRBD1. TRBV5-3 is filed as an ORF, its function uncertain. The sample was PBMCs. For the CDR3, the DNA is TGTGCCAGAAGCTTGGCTGTTTTCCGGGACAGGGGACAGCCCCAGCATTTT. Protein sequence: CARSLAVFRDRGQPQHF.